This TCR beta chain was identified during a study of T cell repertoires in cytomegalovirus infection. Overall study context: Public TCR beta signatures provided an indication of both CMV infection and a matching HLA type.

This CDR3 spans 14 amino acids. V lost 6 bases, J lost 4 bases, and 7 bases stayed unmatched. This clonotype has a count of ten or more. Its antigen is currently unknown. Study-wide results and limits: Across the ex vivo response, the dominant clonotypes were HLA-C-restricted CMV-specific TCR beta clonotypes.

TCRdb itself ran the reads through MiXCR, one entry per CDR3 protein. The profile shows some 250,000 distinct CDR3 sequences, 8% to 9.5% of them singletons. The gene calls are TRBV12-3 or TRBV12-4 and TRBJ2-5, with TRBD1 identical over 8 bases. The sequenced sample consisted of PBMCs. The source is a human donor in good health (CMV status not recorded). Some clones in this sample may be carry-over from other donors' samples. DNA for the CDR3: TGTGCCAGCAGGCAGGGGGCCGGGGGAGAGACCCAGTACTTC. Translated: CASRQGAGGETQYF.